Below are 26 T cell receptor beta chains sequenced from a single sample in a study of blood T cells in healthy people across ages. With a J-beta primer mix and a sample-barcoded 5' primer, a second PCR ran 7 to 11 cycles. TCRdb itself ran the 5' RACE reads through MiXCR, one entry per CDR3 protein. This table holds more than 1.4 million distinct CDR3 sequences, 42% found once. The sequenced sample consisted of blood. These receptors all stem from a woman aged 18-29 years in good health.

The rearrangement uses TRBV4-1 and TRBJ2-7; D gene uncertain. Matching the DNA end better, TRBJ2-5 makes the J call doubtful. The germline CDR1 and CDR2 sequences are MGHRA and YSYEKL. This CDR3 is built from 16 residues. CDR3 DNA sequence: TGCGCCAGCAGCCAATCAAAAACCGGAGAATGGGAGACCCAGTACTTC. Translated, it gives CASSQSKTGEWETQYF.

Notes on this clonotype: A junction end diverges from the germline sequence, so it may reflect a read error. The rearrangement joins TRBV3-1 to TRBJ2-1, with no clear D. Per germline, CDR1 LGHDT and CDR2 YNNKEL (reference sequence). CDR3 size: 16 residues. CDR3 sequence (DNA): TGTGCCAGTAGCCAAGATAAGACCGTTACCTACAATGAGCAGTTCTTC. Translating it yields CASSQDKTVTYNEQFF.

The CDR3, as DNA: TGTGCCACCAGTGTCGGAAGCTATGGCTACACCTTC. The encoded protein is CATSVGSYGYTF. The genes are TRBV24-1 and TRBJ1-2; D not resolved. CDR1 is KGHDR and CDR2 is SFDVKD in the germline V gene. V was clipped by 5 bases and J by 4 bases, with 7 bases between them. The CDR3 extends over 12 amino acids.

This sequence joins TRBV7-2 and TRBJ2-1; tentative D call: TRBD2 (5 bases). Germline V gives CDR1 SGHTA, CDR2 FQGNSA. CDR3 size: 13 residues. V dropped 1 base and J dropped 12 bases, with 13 bases sitting between them. The CDR3 protein is CASSLGGFKGQFF. The CDR3 DNA follows: TGTGCCAGCAGCTTAGGCGGGTTTAAGGGGCAGTTCTTC.

The gene calls are TRBV27 and TRBJ2-5; 10 positions match TRBD2. This CDR3 region has 16 residues. The J segment lost 4 bases and the V segment lost 3 bases, leaving 8 bases of the junction unmatched. CDR1 and CDR2 from the germline V gene are MNHEY and SMNVEV (reference sequence). As DNA, the CDR3 is TGTGCCAGCAGTTTTAGATTAGCGGGAGGCGGAGAGACCCAGTACTTC. It translates to CASSFRLAGGGETQYF.

The V and J genes are TRBV10-3 and TRBJ1-1; 7 positions agree with TRBD1. The V gene end was trimmed by 2 bases and the J gene end by 12 bases; junction bases not matched to a gene: 6. This CDR3 spans 12 amino acids. Germline-derived CDR1 and CDR2 are ENHRY and SYGVKD. As DNA, the CDR3 is TGTGCCATCAGTGAGAAGGCAGGGGGAACTTTCTTT. Translating gives CAISEKAGGTFF.

This clonotype was seen a few times. The J gene is TRBJ2-7, the V gene TRBV4-1, with TRBD1 identical over 9 bases. The CDR3 extends over 15 amino acids. Germline values: CDR1 MGHRA, CDR2 YSYEKL. Trimming removed 5 bases from V and 3 bases from J; junction bases left unmatched: 8. CDR3 in amino acids: CASSFNSGQGYEQYF. The CDR3 DNA sequence: TGCGCCAGCAGCTTTAACTCGGGACAGGGCTACGAGCAGTACTTC.

The J gene is TRBJ2-6, the V gene TRBV6-1; tentative D call: TRBD1 (7 bases). Germline CDR1 and CDR2: MNHNS and SASEGT. The CDR3 is 15 residues long. V lost 8 bases, J lost 2 bases, and 13 bases lay in between. The CDR3 DNA reads as TGTGCCAGCGGAGGCAGGGGGGCTGGGGCCAACGTCCTGACTTTC. Translated: CASGGRGAGANVLTF.

This clonotype was detected once. The J gene is TRBJ1-2, the V gene TRBV24-1; D ambiguous. The CDR3 runs 13 residues. The V and J ends lost 6 bases and 4 bases respectively, with 11 bases between them. CDR1 is KGHDR and CDR2 is SFDVKD in the germline V gene. The CDR3 DNA reads TGTGCCACCAGTATTTGGTCAGGCTATGGCTACACCTTC. It translates to CATSIWSGYGYTF.

V and J are TRBV12-3 or TRBV12-4 and TRBJ2-2; no clear D gene. With 10 bases removed from V and 8 bases from J, the gap between germline ends came to 14 bases. The CDR3 sequence is 12 residues long. This chain's CDR3 is CATTPRVGELFF. The CDR3 DNA reads as TGTGCCACCACCCCCAGAGTGGGGGAGCTGTTTTTT.

This clonotype came up a few times. V and J are TRBV5-1 and TRBJ2-3; D gene uncertain. Looked up from germline, CDR1 is SGHRS and CDR2 is YFSETQ. Trimming shortened V by 1 base and J by 1 base, and 13 bases separated the two germline ends. This CDR3 is built from 16 residues. For the CDR3, the DNA is TGCGCCAGCAGCTTGCTCTCCAGTATTGGCACAGATACGCAGTATTTT. It encodes CASSLLSSIGTDTQYF.

The V gene is TRBV9, the J gene TRBJ2-5, with TRBD2 identical over 7 bases. From germline, CDR1 is SGDLS and CDR2 YYNGEE. The CDR3 is 16 amino acids. Trimming cost V 0 bases and J 5 bases; bases outside gene matches: 10. The CDR3 nucleotides read TGTGCCAGCAGCGTAGGGGGGGGGGACCTTCAGGAGACCCAGTACTTC. Translation: CASSVGGGDLQETQYF.

Here the CDR3 reads CASSRDRDGQETQYF. CDR3 bases: TGTGCCAGCAGCCGCGACCGGGACGGTCAAGAGACCCAGTACTTC. This rearrangement joins TRBV9 to TRBJ2-5, with D perhaps assigned TRBD1 or TRBD2 (5 bases each). This CDR3 has 15 residues. CDR1 and CDR2 (germline): SGDLS, YYNGEE. The ends were cut back, 4 bases at V and 2 bases at J, with 15 bases in the middle.

V and J are TRBV29-1 and TRBJ1-1, with a weak D call TRBD1 (6 bases). The CDR3 has 13 residues. V was trimmed by 6 bases and J by 5 bases, leaving 16 bases between them. Looked up from germline, CDR1 is SQVTM and CDR2 is ANQGSEA. CDR3 sequence (DNA): TGCAGCGTGAAACAGGGTCTGGGGACTGAAGCTTTCTTT. Its translation: CSVKQGLGTEAFF.

In this sample, this clonotype turned up a few times. The CDR3 spells CASSLGLAVGTDTQYF. CDR3 bases: TGCGCCAGCAGCTTGGGTCTAGCGGTCGGCACAGATACGCAGTATTTT. This rearrangement joins TRBV5-1 to TRBJ2-3, with 7 bases matching TRBD2. Per the germline V gene, CDR1 is SGHRS and CDR2 is YFSETQ. The CDR3 is made up of 16 amino acids. V lost 0 bases to trimming and J lost 1 base; unmatched junction nucleotides: 5.

This clonotype was seen a few times. The CDR3 sequence: CASSLLVQGNQPQHF. In DNA, the CDR3 is TGCGCCAGCAGCCTACTGGTCCAGGGGAATCAGCCCCAGCATTTT. This sequence joins TRBV4-1 and TRBJ1-5; D may be TRBD1 (6 bases). Germline V gives CDR1 MGHRA, CDR2 YSYEKL. Trimming pared 4 bases from V and 4 bases from J, leaving 14 bases between. The CDR3 is 15 amino acids.

The genes are TRBV5-1 and TRBJ1-1, with D possibly TRBD1 on 5 matching bases. Germline assignment: CDR1 SGHRS and CDR2 YFSETQ. Trimming left V 6 bases short and J 7 bases short, with 16 bases between. This CDR3 has 13 residues. The CDR3 DNA sequence: TGCGCCAGCACCTTAAGCCAGGGTGATGAAGCTTTCTTT. Protein: CASTLSQGDEAFF.

This clonotype was seen a few times. J is TRBJ1-2 and V is TRBV29-1, with D maybe TRBD1 (6 bases). The CDR3 totals 13 residues. V lost 5 bases to trimming and J lost 5 bases, with 15 bases between them. Germline assignment: CDR1 SQVTM and CDR2 ANQGSEA. In DNA form, the CDR3 reads TGCAGCGTTATACACAGGGAGCCTTATGGCTACACCTTC. Translating it yields CSVIHREPYGYTF.

This clonotype came up a few times. The rearrangement joins TRBV6-5 to TRBJ2-5; 13 positions match TRBD2. This CDR3 contains 16 residues. CDR1 and CDR2 from the germline V gene are MNHEY and SVGAGI. The V segment lost 6 bases and the J segment 5 bases; nucleotides outside the gene matches: 9. The chain's CDR3 is CASRFPGLAGSETQYF. The DNA of the CDR3 is TGTGCCAGCAGATTTCCGGGACTAGCGGGGAGTGAGACCCAGTACTTC.

This clonotype came up a few times. The chain is built from TRBV20-1 and TRBJ2-7, with D maybe TRBD1 (6 bases). Trimming removed 1 base at V and 0 bases at J, with 13 bases between. This CDR3 comprises 15 residues. The germline gives CDR1 DFQATT, CDR2 SNEGSKA (reference sequence). The CDR3 sequence is CSARATRDTSYEQYF. In DNA form, the CDR3 reads TGCAGTGCTAGAGCGACCAGGGACACCTCCTACGAGCAGTACTTC.

The genes are TRBV27 and TRBJ1-2; D is undetermined. Trimming pared 8 bases from V and 7 bases from J, leaving 20 bases between. The CDR3 runs 14 residues. The germline V gene has CDR1 MNHEY and CDR2 SMNVEV (reference sequence). The CDR3 bases are TGTGCCAGCGGGGTTGATCTGGTTCCGGGTGGCTACACCTTC. Translating it yields CASGVDLVPGGYTF.

This clonotype appeared a few times. The rearrangement uses TRBV4-1 and TRBJ1-4, with 7 bases identical to TRBD1. With 0 bases clipped from V and 16 bases from J, the junction kept 26 bases outside the gene matches. The CDR3 loop spans 19 amino acids. Germline CDR1 reads MGHRA; CDR2 reads YSYEKL. CDR3 sequence: CASSQDRPSEWGRGEAAFF. CDR3 DNA: TGCGCCAGCAGCCAAGATCGTCCCTCGGAATGGGGCAGGGGGGAGGCAGCGTTTTTT.

The chain uses TRBV20-1 and TRBJ2-1; D gene ambiguous. Germline V gene data show CDR1 as DFQATT and CDR2 as SNEGSKA (reference sequence). The CDR3 is 11 amino acids. The ends were cut back, 4 bases at V and 5 bases at J, with 6 bases in the middle. CDR3 sequence reads: CSANGDNEQFF. CDR3 bases: TGCAGTGCTAACGGAGACAATGAGCAGTTCTTC.

The chain recombines TRBV20-1 with TRBJ1-2, with 11 bases fitting TRBD1. Germline assignment: CDR1 DFQATT and CDR2 SNEGSKA (reference sequence). V gave up 5 bases and J gave up 0 bases; unmatched junction bases: 5. The CDR3 loop spans 15 amino acids. In DNA, the CDR3 is TGCAGTGCTCCGGACAGGGGGCGAGCTAACTATGGCTACACCTTC. This gives the protein CSAPDRGRANYGYTF.

This clonotype came up a few times. The V call is TRBV10-3, the J call TRBJ2-7, with 9 bases matching TRBD2. The CDR3 contains 14 residues. The germline gives CDR1 ENHRY, CDR2 SYGVKD. Losses at the gene ends were 2 bases for V and 6 bases for J; bases not matched to a gene: 5. This CDR3 reads CAISEAGLASEQYF. The CDR3 region has the DNA TGTGCCATCAGTGAGGCGGGACTAGCTTCCGAGCAGTACTTC.

There are a few counts of this clonotype. This chain joins TRBV21-1 and TRBJ2-7; the tabulated D call, TRBD1, remains unverified against the DNA. TRBV21-1 counts as a pseudogene. The CDR3 is 18 amino acids. The CDR3 region is CASLTPQKRTPIFSEQYF. In DNA, the CDR3 is TGTGCCAGCCTGACTCCACAAAAAAGGACACCTATTTTTAGTGAGCAGTACTTC.